A selection of T cell receptor beta chains follows, all from one sample in a study of cytomegalovirus exposure and HLA in healthy donors. Method: immunoSEQ multiplex PCR; TCRdb's copy keeps in-frame clones and lacks some. The profile shows about 130,000 clones, over 75% of them singletons. The source material was PBMCs. These receptors came from a man between 50 and 59 years old in good health and CMV-seronegative. Each CDR3 is given with its conserved first and last residue. D genes are given only for firm matches. Not every row has a clone size; where given, it reads once, few, many or a size class.

abundance | j_gene | v_gene | d_gene | CDR3nt | CDR3aa
few | TRBJ1-5 | TRBV10-3 | NA | TGTGCCATCAGGGACACTTCAAGGGGGCCCCAGCATTTT | CAIRDTSRGPQHF
NA | TRBJ2-7 | TRBV4-3 | TRBD1 | TGCGCCAGCAGCCAAGTAGGGACAGGGGGTGGCGAGCAGTACTTC | CASSQVGTGGGEQYF
NA | TRBJ2-7 | TRBV7-2 | NA | TGTGCCAGCAGCTCCGTCCCTAGCTACGAGCAGTACTTC | CASSSVPSYEQYF
NA | TRBJ1-4 | TRBV18 | NA | TGTGCCAGCCGACAAGTGGCTAATGAAAAACTGTTTTTT | CASRQVANEKLFF
NA | TRBJ2-1 | TRBV2 | NA | TGTGCCAGCAAGGCAAGCGGGCAATACAATGAGCAGTTCTTC | CASKASGQYNEQFF
once | TRBJ2-1 | TRBV5-4 | NA | TGTGCCAGCAGCTTTTCATTGAGCTCCTACAATGAGCAGTTCTTC | CASSFSLSSYNEQFF
once | TRBJ1-1 | TRBV18 | NA | TGTGCCAGCTCCCCCGACACCCGGAACACTGAAGCTTTCTTT | CASSPDTRNTEAFF
NA | TRBJ1-2 | TRBV6-1 | NA | TGTGCCAGCAGTAGTTCGCGAGAGTACTATGGCTACACCTTC | CASSSSREYYGYTF
NA | TRBJ2-2 | TRBV7-9 | NA | TGTGCCAGCAGCTTAGATACGAACACCGGGGAGCTGTTTTTT | CASSLDTNTGELFF
NA | TRBJ2-5 | TRBV5-4 | TRBD2 | TGTGCCAGCAGCTTGCGTTCGGGACTAGCGGGAAGCGAGACCCAGTACTTC | CASSLRSGLAGSETQYF
few | TRBJ2-7 | TRBV7-9 | TRBD1 | TGTGCCAGCAGCCACGACAGGGGGACTCCCTACGAGCAGTACTTC | CASSHDRGTPYEQYF
NA | TRBJ2-3 | TRBV9 | NA | TGTGCCAGCAGCGTATCGAGGGCCAGTGATACGCAGTATTTT | CASSVSRASDTQYF
NA | TRBJ1-5 | TRBV27 | NA | TGTGCCAGCAAAGCGGGCAATCAGCCCCAGCATTTT | CASKAGNQPQHF
NA | TRBJ2-1 | TRBV28 | NA | TGTGCCAGCAGTTTAGTTGCTGCGGTGATCTACAATGAGCAGTTCTTC | CASSLVAAVIYNEQFF
few | TRBJ1-4 | TRBV25-1 | NA | TGTGCCAGCAGTGAATATGCGGGGAATCTGTTTTTT | CASSEYAGNLFF
NA | TRBJ2-5 | TRBV7-8 | TRBD2 | TGTGCCAGCAGCTTAGTGGGCGGGAGTGGCGAAGAGACCCAGTACTTC | CASSLVGGSGEETQYF
NA | TRBJ2-2 | TRBV28 | TRBD2 | TGTGCCAGCAATGGCGGGAGGCCCACCGGGGAGCTGTTTTTT | CASNGGRPTGELFF
NA | TRBJ2-7 | TRBV4-3 | TRBD1 | TGCGCCAGCAGCCAAGGTTGGCCAGGGACAGTTATCTTACCCTACGAGCAGTACTTC | CASSQGWPGTVILPYEQYF
NA | TRBJ1-2 | TRBV18 | NA | TGTGCCAGCTCACAGGGGCAGGGCGATGGCTACACCTTC | CASSQGQGDGYTF
NA | TRBJ2-3 | TRBV4-1 | NA | TGCGCCAGCAGCCAAGCCCCGGGACTCTTGACAGATACGCAGTATTTT | CASSQAPGLLTDTQYF
NA | TRBJ2-2 | TRBV10-3 | NA | TGTGCCATCAGTGGGAGGGGAGGATCGAACACCGGGGAGCTGTTTTTT | CAISGRGGSNTGELFF
NA | TRBJ2-2 | TRBV5-4 | TRBD2 | TGTGCCAGCAGGGCCGCCGGACTAGCGGGAGTTATCGGCACCGGGGAGCTGTTTTTT | CASRAAGLAGVIGTGELFF
NA | TRBJ2-2 | TRBV5-6 | TRBD2 | TGTGCCAGCAGCTTGGGGAGCGGGACTTACACCGGGGAGCTGTTTTTT | CASSLGSGTYTGELFF
NA | TRBJ2-3 | TRBV7-6 | NA | TGTGCCAGCAGCTCTCCTAGCGCGAGCACAGATACGCAGTATTTT | CASSSPSASTDTQYF
NA | TRBJ2-1 | TRBV28 | TRBD2 | TGTGCCAGCAGTCCTCACTCCGGGACTAGTAATGAGCAGTTCTTC | CASSPHSGTSNEQFF
once | TRBJ2-1 | TRBV13 | TRBD1 | TGTGCCAGCAGATCGGGACAGGGGTTGGGGAATGAGCAGTTCTTC | CASRSGQGLGNEQFF
few | TRBJ2-1 | TRBV7-9 | NA | TGTGCCAGCAGCCCAGGACAGTCCCAAAGTAGGAATGAGCAGTTCTTC | CASSPGQSQSRNEQFF
NA | TRBJ2-3 | TRBV15 | NA | TGTGCCACCAGCAGAGACACCAGGGCTAGCACAGATACGCAGTATTTT | CATSRDTRASTDTQYF
NA | TRBJ2-3 | TRBV7-9 | NA | TGTGCTTTGCGGAGAGAAACAGATACGCAGTATTTT | CALRRETDTQYF